A single sample is the source of the 13 T cell receptor beta chains below, sequenced in a study of graft-versus-host responses after intestinal transplantation. The protocol was immunoSEQ multiplex PCR, while the TCRdb copy is restricted to in-frame clones and leaves out a portion. The data contain 80,000 to 95,000 clones, 93% of them singletons. For these receptors, no antigen is known. The sequencing used unstimulated CD8+ T cells sorted from spleen or lymph node cells, collected before intestinal transplant. The receptors come from a human donor who received an intestinal transplant.

The chain couples TRBV11-2 to TRBJ2-7; tentatively, D is TRBD1 (6 bases). V lost 4 bases, J lost 4 bases, and 17 bases lay in between. Per the germline V gene, CDR1 is SGHAT and CDR2 is FQNNGV. CDR3 size: 15 residues. CDR3 DNA sequence: TGTGCCAGCAGCTCGCTACAGGGTATCACGTACGAGCAGTACTTC. Translating gives CASSSLQGITYEQYF.

This chain connects TRBV6-5 to TRBJ2-7, with D unresolved. The V end lost 0 bases, the J end lost 5 bases, and 8 bases lay between the germline ends. The CDR3 has 13 amino acids. Looked up from germline, CDR1 is MNHEY and CDR2 is SVGAGI. CDR3 residues: CASSYSHRDEQYF. CDR3 DNA: TGTGCCAGCAGTTACTCGCACCGGGACGAGCAGTACTTC.

The J gene is TRBJ2-7, the V gene TRBV7-9; no firm D call. CDR1 SEHNR and CDR2 FQNEAQ come from the germline V gene (reference sequence). The CDR3 is 12 residues long. With 0 bases removed from V and 7 bases from J, the gap between germline ends came to 7 bases. CDR3: CASSLAETEQYF. The CDR3 DNA is TGTGCCAGCAGCTTAGCCGAGACTGAGCAGTACTTC.

This clone was seen once. V gene TRBV4-3 combines with J gene TRBJ2-3; perhaps TRBD1 as D (5 bases). The CDR3 extends over 15 amino acids. The V gene lost 0 bases and the J gene lost 0 bases, with 7 bases spanning the gap. CDR1 and CDR2 from the germline V gene are LGHNA and YSLEER. CDR3 DNA: TGCGCCAGCAGCCAAGATAGACAGAGCACAGATACGCAGTATTTT. It encodes CASSQDRQSTDTQYF.

CDR3 sequence reads: CASNGLAGRPIQETQYF. CDR3 nucleotide sequence: TGTGCCAGCAACGGACTAGCGGGCCGACCTATCCAAGAGACCCAGTACTTC. The V call is TRBV2, the J call TRBJ2-5; 11 bases match TRBD2. This CDR3 spans 17 amino acids. The junction had 11 bases not matched to a gene; V was cut back by 7 bases and J by 1 base. Germline lookup yields CDR1 SNHLY and CDR2 FYNNEI.

The V gene is TRBV4-3, the J gene TRBJ1-1; D is unclear. Germline values: CDR1 LGHNA, CDR2 YSLEER. The CDR3 is 15 amino acids. V was cut by 0 bases and J by 1 base, with 9 bases left in between. The CDR3 DNA is TGCGCCAGCAGCCAAGACGGTTCGGGGAACACTGAAGCTTTCTTT. Its protein is CASSQDGSGNTEAFF.

V usage is TRBV30 and J usage is TRBJ2-5; D remains unclear. There are 16 residues in the CDR3. Germline CDR1 reads GTSNPN; CDR2 reads SVGIG (reference sequence). Trimming took off 1 base at V and 3 bases at J, with 18 bases between the two ends. CDR3 DNA sequence: TGTGCCTGGAGTGCGACTCCCGAGACGACGGAAGAGACCCAGTACTTC. Translated, it gives CAWSATPETTEETQYF.

The DNA of the CDR3 is TGCGCCAGCAGCCAAGGCACAGGGGTAAATGAAAAACTGTTTTTT. Its translation: CASSQGTGVNEKLFF. The gene calls are TRBV4-3 and TRBJ1-4; the match to TRBD1 covers 7 bases. J was trimmed by 5 bases and V by 1 base; bases with no gene match: 4. This CDR3 is 15 amino acids long. Per germline, CDR1 LGHNA and CDR2 YSLEER.

This chain joins TRBV30 and TRBJ1-6, with TRBD1 matching over 9 bases. CDR1 and CDR2 (germline): GTSNPN, SVGIG (reference sequence). CDR3 length: 13 residues. CDR3 sequence: CAHGQGINSPLHF. The CDR3 nucleotides read TGTGCTCACGGACAGGGGATCAATTCACCCCTCCACTTT.

V and J are TRBV7-9 and TRBJ2-3, with D hard to call. The germline V gene encodes CDR1 SEHNR and CDR2 FQNEAQ (reference sequence). This CDR3 is built from 13 residues. Trimming removed 5 bases from V and 2 bases from J, with 8 bases in between. CDR3 region: CASSPPLTDTQYF. The CDR3 nucleotides read TGTGCCAGCAGCCCCCCACTCACAGATACGCAGTATTTT.

This clone was recorded a few times. V and J are TRBV5-6 and TRBJ1-1; 9 nucleotides align to TRBD1. This CDR3 spans 14 amino acids. Trimming removed 5 bases from V and 3 bases from J; junction bases left unmatched: 5. Germline CDR1 reads SGHDT; CDR2 reads YYEEEE. CDR3: CASRTQGADTEAFF. CDR3 nucleotides: TGTGCCAGCAGGACACAGGGGGCTGACACTGAAGCTTTCTTT.

The rearrangement joins TRBV7-2 to TRBJ2-7, with 7 bases matching TRBD1. The CDR3 spans 15 residues. Germline lookup yields CDR1 SGHTA and CDR2 FQGNSA. J was trimmed by 0 bases and V by 4 bases; bases with no gene match: 6. The CDR3 DNA is TGTGCCAGCAGCTATGGGACAGTTTCCTCCTACGAGCAGTACTTC. This sequence encodes CASSYGTVSSYEQYF.

This sequence joins TRBV27 and TRBJ1-2, with TRBD1 matching 7 bases. CDR1 is MNHEY and CDR2 is SMNVEV in the germline V gene (reference sequence). V lost 5 bases and J lost 6; bases outside the gene matches: 9. There are 14 residues in the CDR3. The CDR3 sequence: CASSLTGNRDGYTF. DNA for the CDR3: TGTGCCAGCAGTCTGACAGGGAATCGGGATGGCTACACCTTC.